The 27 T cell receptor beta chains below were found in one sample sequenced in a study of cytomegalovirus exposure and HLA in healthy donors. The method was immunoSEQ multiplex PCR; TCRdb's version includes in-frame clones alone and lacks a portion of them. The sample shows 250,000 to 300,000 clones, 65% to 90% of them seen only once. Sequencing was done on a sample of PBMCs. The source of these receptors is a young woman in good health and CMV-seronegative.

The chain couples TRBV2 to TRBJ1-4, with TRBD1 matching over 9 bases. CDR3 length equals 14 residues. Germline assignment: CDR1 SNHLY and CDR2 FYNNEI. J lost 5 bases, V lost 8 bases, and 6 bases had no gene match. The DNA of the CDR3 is TGTGCCAGCCTGAAAGACAGGGGGAATGAAAAACTGTTTTTT. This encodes CASLKDRGNEKLFF.

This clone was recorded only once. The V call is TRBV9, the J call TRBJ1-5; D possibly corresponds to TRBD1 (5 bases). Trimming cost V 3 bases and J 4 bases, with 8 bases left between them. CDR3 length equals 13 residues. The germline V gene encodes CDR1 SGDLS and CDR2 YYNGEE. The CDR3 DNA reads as TGTGCCAGCAGCGCCCAGGGAAATCAGCCCCAGCATTTT. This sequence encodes CASSAQGNQPQHF.

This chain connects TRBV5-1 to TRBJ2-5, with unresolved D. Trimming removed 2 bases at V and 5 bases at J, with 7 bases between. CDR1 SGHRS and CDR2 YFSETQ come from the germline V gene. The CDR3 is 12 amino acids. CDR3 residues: CASSFGAETQYF. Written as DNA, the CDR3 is TGCGCCAGCAGCTTCGGTGCTGAGACCCAGTACTTC. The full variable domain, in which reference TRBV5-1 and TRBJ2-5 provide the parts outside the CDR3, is KAGVTQTPRYLIKTRGQQVTLSCSPISGHRSVSWYQQTPGQGLQFLFEYFSETQRNKGNFPGRFSGRQFSNSRSEMNVSTLELGDSALYLCASSFGAETQYFGPGTRLLVL.

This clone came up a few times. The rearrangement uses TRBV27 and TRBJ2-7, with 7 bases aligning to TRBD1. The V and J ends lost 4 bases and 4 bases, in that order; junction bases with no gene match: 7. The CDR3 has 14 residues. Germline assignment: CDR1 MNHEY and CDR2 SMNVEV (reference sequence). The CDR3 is CASSSPDREYEQYF. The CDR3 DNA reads TGTGCCAGCAGTTCCCCTGACAGGGAATACGAGCAGTACTTC.

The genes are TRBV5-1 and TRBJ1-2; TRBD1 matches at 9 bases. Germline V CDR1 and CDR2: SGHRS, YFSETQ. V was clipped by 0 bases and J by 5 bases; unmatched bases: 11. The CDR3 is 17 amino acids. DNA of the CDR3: TGCGCCAGCAGCTTGGGGGACAGGGATTCGGCGATTTATGGCTACACCTTC. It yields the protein CASSLGDRDSAIYGYTF.

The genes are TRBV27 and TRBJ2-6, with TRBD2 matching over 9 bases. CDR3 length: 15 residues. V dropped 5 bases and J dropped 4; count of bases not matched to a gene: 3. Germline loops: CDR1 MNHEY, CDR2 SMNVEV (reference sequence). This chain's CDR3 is CASSGAGGGANVLTF. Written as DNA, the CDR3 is TGTGCCAGCAGTGGAGCGGGAGGCGGGGCCAACGTCCTGACTTTC.

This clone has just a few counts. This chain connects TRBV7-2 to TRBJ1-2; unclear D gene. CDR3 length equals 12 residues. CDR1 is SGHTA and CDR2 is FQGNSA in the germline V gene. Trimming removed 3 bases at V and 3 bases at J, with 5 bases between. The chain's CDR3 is CASSFQDYGYTF. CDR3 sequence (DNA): TGTGCCAGCAGCTTCCAGGACTATGGCTACACCTTC.

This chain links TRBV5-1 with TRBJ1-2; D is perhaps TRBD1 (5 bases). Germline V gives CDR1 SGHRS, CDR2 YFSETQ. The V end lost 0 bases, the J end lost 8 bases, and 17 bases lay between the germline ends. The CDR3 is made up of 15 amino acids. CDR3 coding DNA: TGCGCCAGCAGCTTGGCCATGTCAGGGTTTGGGGGCTACACCTTC. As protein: CASSLAMSGFGGYTF.

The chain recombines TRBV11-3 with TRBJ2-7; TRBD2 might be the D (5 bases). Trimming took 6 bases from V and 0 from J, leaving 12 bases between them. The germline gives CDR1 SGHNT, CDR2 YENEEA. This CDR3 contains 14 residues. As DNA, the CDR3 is TGTGCCAGCAGGGAGGTGGGCTCCTCCTACGAGCAGTACTTC. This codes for CASREVGSSYEQYF.

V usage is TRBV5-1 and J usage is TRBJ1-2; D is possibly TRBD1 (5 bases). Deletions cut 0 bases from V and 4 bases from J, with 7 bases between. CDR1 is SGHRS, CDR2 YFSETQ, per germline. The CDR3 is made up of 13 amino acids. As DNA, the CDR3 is TGCGCCAGCAGCTTGGGGGGCGCCTATGGCTACACCTTC. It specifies CASSLGGAYGYTF.

The CDR3 region is CASSSADTNTGELFF. The CDR3 DNA is TGTGCCAGCAGTTCCGCGGACACGAACACCGGGGAGCTGTTTTTT. This chain connects TRBV27 to TRBJ2-2, with D possibly being TRBD1 (5 bases). V was pared by 4 bases and J by 0 bases, with 9 bases between. This CDR3 is 15 amino acids long. In germline, CDR1 is MNHEY, CDR2 SMNVEV (reference sequence).

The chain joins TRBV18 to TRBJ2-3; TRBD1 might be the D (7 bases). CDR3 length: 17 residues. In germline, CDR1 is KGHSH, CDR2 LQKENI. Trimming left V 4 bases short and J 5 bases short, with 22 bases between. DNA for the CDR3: TGTGCCAGCTCACGGGATAACGCGAGACAGGGAGGAGATACGCAGTATTTT. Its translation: CASSRDNARQGGDTQYF.

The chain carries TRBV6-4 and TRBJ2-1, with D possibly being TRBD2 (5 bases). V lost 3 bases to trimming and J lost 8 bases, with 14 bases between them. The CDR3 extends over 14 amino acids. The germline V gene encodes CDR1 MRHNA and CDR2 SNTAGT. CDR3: CASSELDGVDEQFF. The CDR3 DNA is TGTGCCAGCAGTGAACTGGACGGGGTGGATGAGCAGTTCTTC.

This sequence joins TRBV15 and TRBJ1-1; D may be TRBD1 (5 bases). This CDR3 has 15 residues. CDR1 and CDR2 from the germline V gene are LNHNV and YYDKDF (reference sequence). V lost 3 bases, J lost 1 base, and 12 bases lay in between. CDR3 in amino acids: CATSSDATGNTEAFF. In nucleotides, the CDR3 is TGTGCCACCAGCAGCGACGCAACAGGGAACACTGAAGCTTTCTTT.

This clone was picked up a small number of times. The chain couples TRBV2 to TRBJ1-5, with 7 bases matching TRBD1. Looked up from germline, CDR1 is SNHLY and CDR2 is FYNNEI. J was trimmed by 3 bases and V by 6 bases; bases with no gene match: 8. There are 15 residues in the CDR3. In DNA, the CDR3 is TGTGCCAGCAGGCCGGACAGGACGACCAATCAGCCCCAGCATTTT. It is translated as CASRPDRTTNQPQHF.

The CDR3 sequence: CARRTGALEGSEAFF. CDR3 nucleotide sequence: TGTGCCAGAAGGACAGGGGCACTGGAGGGGTCTGAAGCTTTCTTT. This rearrangement joins TRBV2 to TRBJ1-1; 9 bases align to TRBD1. CDR3 length equals 15 residues. CDR1 is SNHLY and CDR2 is FYNNEI in the germline V gene. V shed 9 bases, J shed 6 bases, and the junction held 14 bases outside the gene matches.

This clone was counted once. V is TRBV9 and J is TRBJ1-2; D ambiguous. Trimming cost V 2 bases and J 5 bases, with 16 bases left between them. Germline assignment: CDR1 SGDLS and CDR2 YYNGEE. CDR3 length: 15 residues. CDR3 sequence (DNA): TGTGCCAGCAGCGTTTCAACGGGAACAGAATATGGCTACACCTTC. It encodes CASSVSTGTEYGYTF.

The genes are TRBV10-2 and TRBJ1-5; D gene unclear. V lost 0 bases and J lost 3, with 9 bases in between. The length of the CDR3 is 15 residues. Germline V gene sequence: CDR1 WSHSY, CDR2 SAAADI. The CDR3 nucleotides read TGCGCCAGCAGTGAGTCCGGCAGGTACAATCAGCCCCAGCATTTT. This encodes CASSESGRYNQPQHF.

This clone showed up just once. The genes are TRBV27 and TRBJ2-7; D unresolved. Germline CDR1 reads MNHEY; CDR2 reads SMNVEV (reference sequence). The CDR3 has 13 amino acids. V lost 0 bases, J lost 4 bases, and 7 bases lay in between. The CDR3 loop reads CASSLSARYEQYF. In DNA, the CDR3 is TGTGCCAGCAGTTTATCGGCCAGATACGAGCAGTACTTC.

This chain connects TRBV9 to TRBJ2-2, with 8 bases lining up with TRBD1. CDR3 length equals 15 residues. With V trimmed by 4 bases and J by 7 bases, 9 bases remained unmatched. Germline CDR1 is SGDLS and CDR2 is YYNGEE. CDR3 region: CASSFQGAPNGELFF. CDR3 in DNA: TGTGCCAGCAGCTTTCAGGGGGCGCCCAACGGGGAGCTGTTTTTT. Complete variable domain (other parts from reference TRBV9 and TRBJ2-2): DSGVTQTPKHLITATGQRVTLRCSPRSGDLSVYWYQQSLDQGLQFLIQYYNGEERAKGNILERFSAQQFPDLHSELNLSSLELGDSALYFCASSFQGAPNGELFFGEGSRLTVL.

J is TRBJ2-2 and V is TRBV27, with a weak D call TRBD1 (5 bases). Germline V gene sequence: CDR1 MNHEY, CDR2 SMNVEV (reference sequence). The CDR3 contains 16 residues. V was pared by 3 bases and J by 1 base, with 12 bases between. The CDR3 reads CASSLGRQMNTGELFF. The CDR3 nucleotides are TGTGCCAGCAGTTTGGGCCGACAGATGAACACCGGGGAGCTGTTTTTT.

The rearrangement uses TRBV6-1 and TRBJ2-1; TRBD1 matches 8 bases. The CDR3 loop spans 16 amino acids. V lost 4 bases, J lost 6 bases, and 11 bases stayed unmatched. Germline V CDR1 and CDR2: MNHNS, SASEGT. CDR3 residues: CASSAAWQGASNEQFF. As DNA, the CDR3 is TGTGCCAGCAGTGCCGCCTGGCAGGGGGCGAGCAATGAGCAGTTCTTC.

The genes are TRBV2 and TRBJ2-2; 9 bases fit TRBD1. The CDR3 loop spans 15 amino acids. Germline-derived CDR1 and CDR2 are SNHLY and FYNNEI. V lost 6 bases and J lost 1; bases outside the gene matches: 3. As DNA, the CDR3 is TGTGCCAGCAGGCCGGGACAGGGGAACACCGGGGAGCTGTTTTTT. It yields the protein CASRPGQGNTGELFF.

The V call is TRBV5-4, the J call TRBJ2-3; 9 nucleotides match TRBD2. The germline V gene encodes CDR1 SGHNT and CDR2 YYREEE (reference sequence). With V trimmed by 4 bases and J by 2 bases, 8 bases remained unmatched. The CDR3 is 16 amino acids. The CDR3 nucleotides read TGTGCCAGCAGCCCTCGGCAGCGGGGGGCCACAGATACGCAGTATTTT. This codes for CASSPRQRGATDTQYF.

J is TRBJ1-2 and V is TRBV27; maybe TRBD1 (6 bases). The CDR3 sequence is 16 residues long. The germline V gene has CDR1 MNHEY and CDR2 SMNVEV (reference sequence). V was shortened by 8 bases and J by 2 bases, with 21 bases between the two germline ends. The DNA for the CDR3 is TGTGCCAGCTCACGCTCGGGGGGCAGGAGAAACTATGGCTACACCTTC. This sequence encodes CASSRSGGRRNYGYTF.

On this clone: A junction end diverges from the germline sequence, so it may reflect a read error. CDR3 region: CASGMGLLFMSGELFF. The CDR3 DNA is TGTGCCAGTGGTATGGGACTCCTATTTATGTCCGGGGAGCTGTTTTTT. V gene TRBV19 combines with J gene TRBJ2-2; a weak D match, TRBD2 (6 bases). There are 16 residues in the CDR3. CDR1 is LNHDA and CDR2 is SQIVND in the germline V gene (reference sequence). Complete variable domain (other parts from reference TRBV19 and TRBJ2-2): DGGITQSPKYLFRKEGQNVTLSCEQNLNHDAMYWYRQDPGQGLRLIYYSQIVNDFQKGDIAEGYSVSREKKESFPLTVTSAQKNPTAFYLCASGMGLLFMSGELFFGEGSRLTVL.

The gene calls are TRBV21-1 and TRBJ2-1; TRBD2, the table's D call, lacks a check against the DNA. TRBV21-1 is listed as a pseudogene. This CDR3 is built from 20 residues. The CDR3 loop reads CASSKALETHPPFSYNEQFF. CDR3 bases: TGTGCCAGCAGCAAAGCGCTTGAGACTCATCCTCCCTTCTCCTACAATGAGCAGTTCTTC.